This TCR beta chain was identified in a study of T cells in women clearing cervical HPV infection. Notes on the study in general: T-cell numbers per sample were unknown and may explain richness differences. TRBV6-7 relative abundance averaged roughly 0.1% in cases and more than 0.15% in controls. CIN3+ cases had significantly higher TCR repertoire richness than controls, but evenness did not differ.

The CDR3 contains 14 residues. Germline lookup yields CDR1 SGHRS and CDR2 YFSETQ. With regard to this clone: Its antigen remains unknown. The read is 3 residues too short to cover the CDR3 end, so that end is filled in from the germline J gene.

Genomic DNA, averaging approximately 1,100 ng per sample, yielded TCR beta CDR3 via immunoSEQ. The data were produced by immunoSEQ multiplex PCR, yet TCRdb's version contains in-frame clones alone and is incomplete. Here the sample table reports about 36,000 clones. Sample: blood buffy coat. The origin of this receptor is a woman aged 18 to 75 with a cervical HPV16 infection that either progressed to CIN3+ or cleared (not recorded which). This chain links TRBV5-1 with TRBJ2-2; the D is unclear. CDR3 DNA (partial): TGCGCCAGCAGCCCCAACTCGATTAATGAAAAG. Its translation: CASSPNSINEK. The complete CDR3 reads CASSPNSINEKLFF.